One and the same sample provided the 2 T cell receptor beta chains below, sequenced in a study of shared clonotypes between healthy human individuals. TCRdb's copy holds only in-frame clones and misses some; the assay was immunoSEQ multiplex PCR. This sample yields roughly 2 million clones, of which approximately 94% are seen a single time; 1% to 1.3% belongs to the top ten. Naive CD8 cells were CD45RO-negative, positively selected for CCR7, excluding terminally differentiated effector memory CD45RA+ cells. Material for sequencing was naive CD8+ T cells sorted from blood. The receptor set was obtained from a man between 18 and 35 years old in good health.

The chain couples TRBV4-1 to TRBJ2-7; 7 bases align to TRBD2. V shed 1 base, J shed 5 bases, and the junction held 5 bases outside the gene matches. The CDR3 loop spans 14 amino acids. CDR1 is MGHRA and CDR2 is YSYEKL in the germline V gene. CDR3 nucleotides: TGCGCCAGCAGCCAAGTTATGGCGGGAGACGAGCAGTACTTC. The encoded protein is CASSQVMAGDEQYF.

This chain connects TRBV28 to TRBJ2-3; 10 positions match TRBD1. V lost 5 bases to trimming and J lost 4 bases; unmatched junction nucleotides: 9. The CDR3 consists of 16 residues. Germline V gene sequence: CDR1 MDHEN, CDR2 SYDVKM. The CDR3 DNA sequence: TGTGCCAGCAGTCCGGGCTGGACAGGGGGTGCAGATACGCAGTATTTT. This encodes CASSPGWTGGADTQYF.